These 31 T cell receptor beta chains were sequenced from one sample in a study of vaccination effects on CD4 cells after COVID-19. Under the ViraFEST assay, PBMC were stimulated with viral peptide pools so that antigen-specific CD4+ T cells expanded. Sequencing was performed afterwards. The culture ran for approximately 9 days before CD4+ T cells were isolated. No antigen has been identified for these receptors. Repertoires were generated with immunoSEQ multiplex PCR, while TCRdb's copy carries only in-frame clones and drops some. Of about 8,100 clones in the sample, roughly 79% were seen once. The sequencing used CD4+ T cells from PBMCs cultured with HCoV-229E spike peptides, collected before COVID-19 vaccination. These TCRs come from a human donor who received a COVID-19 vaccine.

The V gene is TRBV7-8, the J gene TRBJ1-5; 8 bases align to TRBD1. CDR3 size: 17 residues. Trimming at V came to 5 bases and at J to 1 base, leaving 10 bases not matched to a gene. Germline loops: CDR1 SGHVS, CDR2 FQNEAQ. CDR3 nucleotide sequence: TGTGCCAGCAGCCGGACAGGGATGCGGCCCAGCAATCAGCCCCAGCATTTT. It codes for CASSRTGMRPSNQPQHF.

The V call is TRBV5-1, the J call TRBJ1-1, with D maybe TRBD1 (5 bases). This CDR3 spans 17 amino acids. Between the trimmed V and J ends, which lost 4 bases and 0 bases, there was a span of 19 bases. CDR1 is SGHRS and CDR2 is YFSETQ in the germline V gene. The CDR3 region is CASSLRTSTIMNTEAFF. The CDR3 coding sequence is TGCGCCAGCAGCCTAAGGACAAGCACCATCATGAACACTGAAGCTTTCTTT.

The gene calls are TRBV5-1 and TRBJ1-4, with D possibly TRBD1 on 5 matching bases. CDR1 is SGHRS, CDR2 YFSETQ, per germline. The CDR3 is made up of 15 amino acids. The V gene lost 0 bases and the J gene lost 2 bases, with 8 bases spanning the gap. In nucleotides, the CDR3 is TGCGCCAGCAGCTTGGTAGGGGCGACTAATGAAAAACTGTTTTTT. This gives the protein CASSLVGATNEKLFF.

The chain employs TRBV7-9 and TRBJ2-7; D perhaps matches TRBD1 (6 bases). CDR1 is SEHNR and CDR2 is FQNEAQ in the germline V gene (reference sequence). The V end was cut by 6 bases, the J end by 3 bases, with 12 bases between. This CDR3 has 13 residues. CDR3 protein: CASSRTEVYEQYF. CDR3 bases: TGTGCCAGCAGTCGGACAGAAGTCTACGAGCAGTACTTC. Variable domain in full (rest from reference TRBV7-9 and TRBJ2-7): DTGVSQNPRHKITKRGQNVTFRCDPISEHNRLYWYRQTLGQGPEFLTYFQNEAQLEKSRLLSDRFSAERPKGSFSTLEIQRTEQGDSAMYLCASSRTEVYEQYFGPGTRLTVT.

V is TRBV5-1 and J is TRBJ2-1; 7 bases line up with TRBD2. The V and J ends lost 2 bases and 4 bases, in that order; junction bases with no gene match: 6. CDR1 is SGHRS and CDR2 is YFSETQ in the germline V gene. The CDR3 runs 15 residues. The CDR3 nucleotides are TGCGCCAGCAGCTTTATGGCGGGAGAGTACAATGAGCAGTTCTTC. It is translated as CASSFMAGEYNEQFF.

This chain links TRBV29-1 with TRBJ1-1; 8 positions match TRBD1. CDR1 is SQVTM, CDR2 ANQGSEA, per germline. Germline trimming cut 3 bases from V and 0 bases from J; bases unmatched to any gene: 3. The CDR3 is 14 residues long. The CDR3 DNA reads TGCAGCGTTGACCAGGGGGCAGTGAACACTGAAGCTTTCTTT. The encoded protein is CSVDQGAVNTEAFF.

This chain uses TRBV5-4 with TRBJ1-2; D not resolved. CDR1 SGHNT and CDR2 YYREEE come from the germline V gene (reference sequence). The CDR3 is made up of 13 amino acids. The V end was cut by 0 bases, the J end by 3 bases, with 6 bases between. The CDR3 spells CASSLDGHYGYTF. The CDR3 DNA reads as TGTGCCAGCAGCTTGGACGGACACTATGGCTACACCTTC. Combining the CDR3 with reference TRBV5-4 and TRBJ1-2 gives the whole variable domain ETGVTQSPTHLIKTRGQQVTLRCSSQSGHNTVSWYQQALGQGPQFIFQYYREEENGRGNFPPRFSGLQFPNYSSELNVNALELDDSALYLCASSLDGHYGYTFGSGTRLTVV.

This CDR3 reads CAWSVQGEGNYGYTF. CDR3 nucleotides: TGTGCCTGGAGTGTACAAGGGGAGGGTAACTATGGCTACACCTTC. The gene calls are TRBV30 and TRBJ1-2, with D tentatively TRBD1 (5 bases). Per the germline V gene, CDR1 is GTSNPN and CDR2 is SVGIG (reference sequence). The CDR3 contains 15 residues. Trimming left V 0 bases short and J 1 base short, with 12 bases between.

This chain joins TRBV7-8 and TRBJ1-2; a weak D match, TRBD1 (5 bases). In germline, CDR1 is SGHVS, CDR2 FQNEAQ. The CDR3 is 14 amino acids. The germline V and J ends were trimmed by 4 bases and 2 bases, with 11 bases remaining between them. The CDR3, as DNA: TGTGCCAGCAGCTGGGGGTCAGTCAACTATGGCTACACCTTC. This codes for CASSWGSVNYGYTF.

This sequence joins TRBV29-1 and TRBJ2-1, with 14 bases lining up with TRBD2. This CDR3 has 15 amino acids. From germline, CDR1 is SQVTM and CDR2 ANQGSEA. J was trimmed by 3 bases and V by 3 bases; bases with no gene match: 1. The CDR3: CSVDGTSGSYNEQFF. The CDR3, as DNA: TGCAGCGTTGACGGGACTAGCGGGAGCTACAATGAGCAGTTCTTC.

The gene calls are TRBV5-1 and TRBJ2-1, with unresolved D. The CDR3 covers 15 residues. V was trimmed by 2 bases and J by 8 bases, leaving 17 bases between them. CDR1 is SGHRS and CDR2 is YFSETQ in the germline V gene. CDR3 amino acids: CASSFGGFPRDEQFF. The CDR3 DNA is TGCGCCAGCAGCTTTGGCGGATTCCCTCGGGATGAGCAGTTCTTC.

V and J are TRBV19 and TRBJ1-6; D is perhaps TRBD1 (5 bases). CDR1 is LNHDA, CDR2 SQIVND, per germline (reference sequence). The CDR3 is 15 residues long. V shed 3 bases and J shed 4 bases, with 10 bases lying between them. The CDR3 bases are TGTGCCAGTAGTATGCAGGGCGGGTATAATTCACCCCTCCACTTT. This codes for CASSMQGGYNSPLHF.

CDR3 residues: CASSTLGGQGQETQYF. Written as DNA, the CDR3 is TGTGCCAGCAGCACGCTCGGGGGACAGGGCCAAGAGACCCAGTACTTC. The chain employs TRBV21-1 and TRBJ2-5; the D call TRBD1 from the table was never checked on the DNA. TRBV21-1 is termed a pseudogene. The CDR3 is made up of 16 amino acids.

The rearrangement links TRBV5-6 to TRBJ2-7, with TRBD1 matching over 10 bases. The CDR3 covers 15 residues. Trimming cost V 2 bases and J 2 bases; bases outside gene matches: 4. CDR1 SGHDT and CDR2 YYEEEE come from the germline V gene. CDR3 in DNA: TGTGCCAGCAGCTTACTCGGACAGGGGGCCTACGAGCAGTACTTC. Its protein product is CASSLLGQGAYEQYF.

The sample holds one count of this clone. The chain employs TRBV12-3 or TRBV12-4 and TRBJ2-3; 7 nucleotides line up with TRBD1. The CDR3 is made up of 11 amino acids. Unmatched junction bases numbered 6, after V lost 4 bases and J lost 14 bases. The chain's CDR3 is CASSSDRERYF. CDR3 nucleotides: TGTGCCAGCAGTTCTGACAGGGAGCGGTATTTT.

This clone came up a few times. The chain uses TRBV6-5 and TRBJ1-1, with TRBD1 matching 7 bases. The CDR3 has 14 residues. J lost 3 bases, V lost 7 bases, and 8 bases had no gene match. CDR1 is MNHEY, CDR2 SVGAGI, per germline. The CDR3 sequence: CASNVQGTHTEAFF. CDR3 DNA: TGTGCCAGCAATGTACAGGGGACACACACTGAAGCTTTCTTT.

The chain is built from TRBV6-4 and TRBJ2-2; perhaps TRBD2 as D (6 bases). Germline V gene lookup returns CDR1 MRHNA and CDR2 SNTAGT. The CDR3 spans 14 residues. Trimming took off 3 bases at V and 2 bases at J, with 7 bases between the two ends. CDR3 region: CASSEGLNTGELFF. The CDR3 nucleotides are TGTGCCAGCAGTGAGGGACTTAACACCGGGGAGCTGTTTTTT.

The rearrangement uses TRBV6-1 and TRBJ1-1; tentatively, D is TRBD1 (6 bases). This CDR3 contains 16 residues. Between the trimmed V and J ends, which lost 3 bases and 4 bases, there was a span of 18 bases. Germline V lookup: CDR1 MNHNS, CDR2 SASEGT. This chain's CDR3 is CASSDRSRGRGTEAFF. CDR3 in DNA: TGTGCCAGCAGTGACCGATCCAGGGGTAGGGGCACTGAAGCTTTCTTT.

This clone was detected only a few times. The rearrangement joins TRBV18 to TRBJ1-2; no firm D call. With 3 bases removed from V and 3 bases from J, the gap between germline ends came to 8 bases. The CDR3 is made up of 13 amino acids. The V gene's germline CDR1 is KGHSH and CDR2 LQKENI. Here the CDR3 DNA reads TGTGCCAGCTCACCCGGACCGTACTATGGCTACACCTTC. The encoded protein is CASSPGPYYGYTF.

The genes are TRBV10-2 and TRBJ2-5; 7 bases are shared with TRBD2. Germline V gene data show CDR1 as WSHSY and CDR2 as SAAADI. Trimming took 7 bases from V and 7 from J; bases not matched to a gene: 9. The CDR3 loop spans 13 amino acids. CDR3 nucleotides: TGCGCCAGCAAGACCGGGACTACGCGGACCCAGTACTTC. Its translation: CASKTGTTRTQYF.

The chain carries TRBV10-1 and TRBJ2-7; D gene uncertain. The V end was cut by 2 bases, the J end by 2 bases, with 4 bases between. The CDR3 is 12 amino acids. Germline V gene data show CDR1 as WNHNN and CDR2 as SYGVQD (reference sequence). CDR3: CASSEKPYEQYF. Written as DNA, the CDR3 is TGCGCCAGCAGTGAGAAGCCCTACGAGCAGTACTTC.

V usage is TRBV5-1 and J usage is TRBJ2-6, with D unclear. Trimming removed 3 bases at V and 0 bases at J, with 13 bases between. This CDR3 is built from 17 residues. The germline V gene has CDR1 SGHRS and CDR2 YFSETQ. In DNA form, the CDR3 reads TGCGCCAGCAGCTCTGCAGCTTACAGCTCTGGGGCCAACGTCCTGACTTTC. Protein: CASSSAAYSSGANVLTF.

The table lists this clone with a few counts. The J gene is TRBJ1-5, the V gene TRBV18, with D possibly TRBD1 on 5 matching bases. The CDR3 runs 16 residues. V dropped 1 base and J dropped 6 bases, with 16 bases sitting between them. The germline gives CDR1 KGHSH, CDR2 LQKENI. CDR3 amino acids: CASSPRGRASGQPQHF. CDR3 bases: TGTGCCAGCTCACCACGGGGACGGGCCAGCGGTCAGCCCCAGCATTTT.

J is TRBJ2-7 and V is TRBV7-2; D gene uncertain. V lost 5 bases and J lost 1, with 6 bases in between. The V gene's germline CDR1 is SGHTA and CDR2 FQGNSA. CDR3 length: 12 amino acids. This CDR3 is CASSLSSYEQYF. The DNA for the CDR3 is TGTGCCAGCAGCCTTAGTTCCTACGAGCAGTACTTC.

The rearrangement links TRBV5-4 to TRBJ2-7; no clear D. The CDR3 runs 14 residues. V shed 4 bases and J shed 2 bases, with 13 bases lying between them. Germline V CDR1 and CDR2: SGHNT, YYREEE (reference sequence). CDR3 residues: CASSQSPGPYEQYF. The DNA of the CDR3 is TGTGCCAGCAGCCAATCACCGGGCCCCTACGAGCAGTACTTC.

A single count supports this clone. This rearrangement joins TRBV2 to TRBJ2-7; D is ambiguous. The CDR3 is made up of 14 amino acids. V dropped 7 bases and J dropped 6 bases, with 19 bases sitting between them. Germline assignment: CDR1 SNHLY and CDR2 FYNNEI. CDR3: CASNRDMGPSEQYF. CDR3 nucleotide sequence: TGTGCCAGCAATAGAGACATGGGCCCTTCCGAGCAGTACTTC.

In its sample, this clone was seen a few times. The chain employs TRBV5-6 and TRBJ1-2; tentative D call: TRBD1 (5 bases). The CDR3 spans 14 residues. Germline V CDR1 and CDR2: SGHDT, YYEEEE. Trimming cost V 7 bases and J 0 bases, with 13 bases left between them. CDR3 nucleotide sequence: TGTGCCAGCTGTATGGGACGGACTAACTATGGCTACACCTTC. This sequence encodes CASCMGRTNYGYTF.

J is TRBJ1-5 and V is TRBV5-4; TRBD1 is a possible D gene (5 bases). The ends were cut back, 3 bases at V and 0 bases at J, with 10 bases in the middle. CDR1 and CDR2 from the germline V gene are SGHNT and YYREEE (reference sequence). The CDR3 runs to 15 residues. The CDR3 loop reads CASSSGEGSNQPQHF. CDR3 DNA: TGTGCCAGCAGCTCGGGGGAGGGTAGCAATCAGCCCCAGCATTTT.

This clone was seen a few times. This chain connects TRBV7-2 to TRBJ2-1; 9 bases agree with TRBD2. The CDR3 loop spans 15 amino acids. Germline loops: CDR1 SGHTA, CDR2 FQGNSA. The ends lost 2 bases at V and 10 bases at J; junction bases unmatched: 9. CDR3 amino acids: CASSLFSGGPGEQFF. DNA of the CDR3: TGTGCCAGCAGCTTATTTAGCGGGGGCCCGGGGGAGCAGTTCTTC.

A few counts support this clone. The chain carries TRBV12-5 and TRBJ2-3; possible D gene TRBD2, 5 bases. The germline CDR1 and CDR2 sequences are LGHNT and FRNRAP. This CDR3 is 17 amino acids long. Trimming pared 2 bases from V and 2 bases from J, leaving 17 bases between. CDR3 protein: CASGLRPGSTYTDTQYF. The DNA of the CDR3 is TGTGCTAGTGGTTTGCGACCGGGATCGACTTACACAGATACGCAGTATTTT.

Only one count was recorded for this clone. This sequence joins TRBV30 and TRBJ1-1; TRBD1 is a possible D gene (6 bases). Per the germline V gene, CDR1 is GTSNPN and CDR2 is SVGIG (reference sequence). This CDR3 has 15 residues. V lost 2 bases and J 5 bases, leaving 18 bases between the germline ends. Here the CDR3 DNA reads TGTGCCTGGAGTAAAGCGGGGGCAGGATATACTGAAGCTTTCTTT. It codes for CAWSKAGAGYTEAFF.